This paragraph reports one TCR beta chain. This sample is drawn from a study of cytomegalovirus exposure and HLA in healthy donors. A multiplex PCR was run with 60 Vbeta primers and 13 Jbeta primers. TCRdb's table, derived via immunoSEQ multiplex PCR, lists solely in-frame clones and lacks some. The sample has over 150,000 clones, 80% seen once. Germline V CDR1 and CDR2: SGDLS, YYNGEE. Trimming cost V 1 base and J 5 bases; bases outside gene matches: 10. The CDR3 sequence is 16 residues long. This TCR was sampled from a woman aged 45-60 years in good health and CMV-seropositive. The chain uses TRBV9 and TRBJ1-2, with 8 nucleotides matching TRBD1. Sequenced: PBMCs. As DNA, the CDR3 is TGTGCCAGCAGCGTAACCCCGACAGGGGAGGGGTATGGCTACACCTTC. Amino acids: CASSVTPTGEGYGYTF.